These 16 T cell receptor beta chains originate from one sample sequenced in a study of vaccination and CD4 T cells after COVID-19. No antigen has been assigned to these receptors. Treatment denoted: approximately 9-day PBMC culture with coronavirus spike peptide pools or control peptides (ViraFEST assay). Sequenced with the Oncomine TCR Beta short-read assay was DNA taken from cultured CD4+ T cells. TCRdb reprocessed the PCR reads via MiXCR and lists one record per CDR3 protein. Of approximately 14,000 distinct CDR3 sequences listed, 65% to 75% were seen once; the top ten hold 15% to 20%. The sequenced sample was CD4+ T cells from blood, cultured in vitro. These receptors all stem from a human donor who had recovered from COVID-19.

In its sample, this clonotype was seen a few times. The rearrangement uses TRBV6-1 and TRBJ1-5; D not certain. Germline CDR1 MNHNS, CDR2 SASEGT. The CDR3 totals 16 residues. Trimming took off 5 bases at V and 3 bases at J, with 17 bases between the two ends. CDR3 amino acids: CASSNLRTGVNQPQHF. For the CDR3, the DNA is TGTGCCAGCAGTAATCTACGAACCGGGGTCAATCAGCCCCAGCATTTT.

This clonotype appeared once. This sequence joins TRBV30 and TRBJ1-1; 9 positions agree with TRBD1. V lost 4 bases and J lost 1; bases outside the gene matches: 13. CDR1 is GTSNPN and CDR2 is SVGIG in the germline V gene (reference sequence). This CDR3 is 17 amino acids long. The CDR3 DNA follows: TGTGCCTGGAACCCGACTCGGACAGGGGTTTGGAACACTGAAGCTTTCTTT. It specifies CAWNPTRTGVWNTEAFF.

V is TRBV6-1 and J is TRBJ1-1, with D perhaps matching TRBD1 (5 bases). Germline-derived CDR1 and CDR2 are MNHNS and SASEGT. Trimming removed 0 bases from V and 1 base from J, with 9 bases in between. This CDR3 is 15 amino acids long. Written as DNA, the CDR3 is TGTGCCAGCAGTGAAGCGGGGGTAAGGAACACTGAAGCTTTCTTT. Its translation: CASSEAGVRNTEAFF.

V gene TRBV25-1 combines with J gene TRBJ2-3, with TRBD2 matching 9 bases. The germline gives CDR1 MGHDK, CDR2 SYGVNS. Trimming removed 1 base from V and 4 bases from J; junction bases left unmatched: 3. The CDR3 spans 15 residues. The CDR3 loop reads CASSEFSGRSDTQYF. The CDR3, as DNA: TGTGCCAGCAGTGAATTTAGCGGGAGATCAGATACGCAGTATTTT.

This clonotype was seen only a few times. V usage is TRBV15 and J usage is TRBJ1-1; 7 bases map to TRBD1. CDR1 and CDR2 from the germline V gene are LNHNV and YYDKDF (reference sequence). The CDR3 loop spans 15 amino acids. Unmatched junction bases numbered 7, after V lost 4 bases and J lost 2 bases. Written as DNA, the CDR3 is TGTGCCACCAGCACCCGAACAGGGGCTAACACTGAAGCTTTCTTT. This gives the protein CATSTRTGANTEAFF. The variable domain in full, with the rest retrieved from reference TRBV15 and TRBJ1-1, is DAMVIQNPRYQVTQFGKPVTLSCSQTLNHNVMYWYQQKSSQAPKLLFHYYDKDFNNEADTPDNFQSRRPNTSFCFLDIRSPGLGDTAMYLCATSTRTGANTEAFFGQGTRLTVV.

The table lists this clonotype with a count of one. This chain links TRBV7-9 with TRBJ1-1; D possibly corresponds to TRBD1 (5 bases). Germline values: CDR1 SEHNR, CDR2 FQNEAQ (reference sequence). This CDR3 comprises 12 residues. V dropped 5 bases and J dropped 6 bases, with 10 bases sitting between them. Here the CDR3 DNA reads TGTGCCAGCAGCACTGAGGGGCCTGAAGCTTTCTTT. It codes for CASSTEGPEAFF.

The gene calls are TRBV6-2 or TRBV6-3 and TRBJ1-5; D unresolved. Germline values: CDR1 MNHEY, CDR2 SVGEGT. The CDR3 sequence is 14 residues long. Trimming took 4 bases from V and 1 from J, leaving 8 bases between them. The CDR3 DNA follows: TGTGCCAGCAGTTCCGGGTTCAGCAATCAGCCCCAGCATTTT. Its translation: CASSSGFSNQPQHF.

This clonotype has just a few counts. The genes are TRBV4-1 and TRBJ1-3; tentatively, D is TRBD1 (5 bases). The ends were cut back, 4 bases at V and 3 bases at J, with 19 bases in the middle. The CDR3 extends over 17 amino acids. The germline V gene has CDR1 MGHRA and CDR2 YSYEKL. The CDR3 spells CASSRGGLSRLGNTIYF. The CDR3 DNA reads as TGCGCCAGCAGCCGGGGGGGTCTCAGTCGGCTTGGAAACACCATATATTTT.

This chain joins TRBV19 and TRBJ1-2; D gene uncertain. CDR1 and CDR2 from the germline V gene are LNHDA and SQIVND (reference sequence). V lost 7 bases and J lost 3, with 18 bases in between. This CDR3 region has 15 residues. The DNA for the CDR3 is TGTGCCAGTACCCCCGTGAAGGCGGACTACTATGGCTACACCTTC. This encodes CASTPVKADYYGYTF.

This clonotype was found once. The V and J genes are TRBV20-1 and TRBJ2-4; D could derive from TRBD1 or TRBD2 (5 bases each). Germline values: CDR1 DFQATT, CDR2 SNEGSKA (reference sequence). The ends were cut back, 0 bases at V and 10 bases at J, with 10 bases in the middle. The length of the CDR3 is 12 residues. The CDR3 DNA follows: TGCAGTGCTAGAGAGGGGACCAGGATTCAGTACTTC. Translation: CSAREGTRIQYF.

The rearrangement uses TRBV20-1 and TRBJ1-2; 8 bases map to TRBD1. Germline CDR1 and CDR2: DFQATT and SNEGSKA (reference sequence). With 3 bases clipped from V and 8 bases from J, the junction kept 8 bases outside the gene matches. CDR3 length: 13 amino acids. CDR3 in DNA: TGCAGTGCTAGCCCAGACAGGGGAAGGGGCTACACCTTC. This encodes CSASPDRGRGYTF.

The rearrangement uses TRBV20-1 and TRBJ1-5, with 9 positions matching TRBD1. V trimming: 3 bases; J trimming: 5 bases; junction bases outside the gene matches: 8. The CDR3 is made up of 15 amino acids. Germline CDR1 and CDR2: DFQATT and SNEGSKA (reference sequence). The CDR3 region is CSASPRTGDHQPQHF. In DNA form, the CDR3 reads TGCAGTGCTAGTCCGAGGACAGGGGATCATCAGCCCCAGCATTTT.

In DNA form, the CDR3 reads TGTGCCAGCAGTTTATACCTCCGGGGAGACGCTACCGGGGAGCTGTTTTTT. Translation: CASSLYLRGDATGELFF. This chain uses TRBV27 with TRBJ2-2; D might be TRBD2 (5 bases). The CDR3 sequence is 17 residues long. Germline values: CDR1 MNHEY, CDR2 SMNVEV (reference sequence). The germline V and J ends were trimmed by 1 base and 5 bases, with 17 bases remaining between them.

The DNA of the CDR3 is TGTGCCAGCAGTCGCCCGACGACAGGATACAATGAGCAGTTCTTC. Translating gives CASSRPTTGYNEQFF. V usage is TRBV27 and J usage is TRBJ2-1, with D tentatively TRBD1 (6 bases). Looked up from germline, CDR1 is MNHEY and CDR2 is SMNVEV (reference sequence). The CDR3 loop spans 15 amino acids. V lost 5 bases to trimming and J lost 4 bases, with 15 bases between them.

The chain is built from TRBV19 and TRBJ1-5; unclear D gene. V was cut by 8 bases and J by 2 bases, with 13 bases left in between. The CDR3 sequence is 14 residues long. CDR1 and CDR2 (germline): LNHDA, SQIVND (reference sequence). CDR3 in amino acids: CASSQDFGNQPQHF. The CDR3 coding sequence is TGTGCCAGTTCCCAGGATTTTGGCAATCAGCCCCAGCATTTT.

The chain is built from TRBV20-1 and TRBJ1-2; no definite D call. The CDR3 has 12 amino acids. Germline CDR1 and CDR2: DFQATT and SNEGSKA (reference sequence). V was trimmed by 3 bases and J by 2 bases, leaving 7 bases between them. The chain's CDR3 is CSASTENYGYTF. CDR3 DNA: TGCAGTGCTAGCACCGAGAACTATGGCTACACCTTC.